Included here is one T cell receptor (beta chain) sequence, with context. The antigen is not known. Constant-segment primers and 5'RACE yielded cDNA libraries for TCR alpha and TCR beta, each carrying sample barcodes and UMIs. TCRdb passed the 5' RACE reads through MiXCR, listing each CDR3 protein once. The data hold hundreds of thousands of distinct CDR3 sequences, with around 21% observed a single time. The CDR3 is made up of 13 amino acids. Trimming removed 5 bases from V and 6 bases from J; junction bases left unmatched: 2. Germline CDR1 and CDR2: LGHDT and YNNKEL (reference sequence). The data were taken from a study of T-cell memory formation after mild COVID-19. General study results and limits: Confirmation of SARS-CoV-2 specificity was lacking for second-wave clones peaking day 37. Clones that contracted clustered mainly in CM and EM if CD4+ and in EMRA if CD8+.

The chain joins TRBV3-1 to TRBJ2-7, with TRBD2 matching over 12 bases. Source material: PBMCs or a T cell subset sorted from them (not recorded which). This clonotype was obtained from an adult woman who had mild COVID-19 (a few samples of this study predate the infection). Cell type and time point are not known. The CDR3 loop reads CASSGLAGFEQYF. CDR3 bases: TGTGCCAGCAGCGGACTAGCGGGATTCGAGCAGTACTTC.